Below, 24 T cell receptor beta chains from the same sample are listed, as sequenced in a study of shared clonotypes between healthy human individuals. Terminally differentiated effector memory CD45RA+ cells were excluded by CCR7 positive selection of CD45RO-negative cells. Sequencing was performed with immunoSEQ multiplex PCR; in TCRdb, only in-frame clones are kept and a portion is missing. The sample lists 2 million to 2.5 million clones, roughly 91% occurring once. The sample was naive CD8+ T cells from PBMCs. The receptor set was obtained from a man aged 18-30 years in good health. Some clones in this sample may be carry-over from other donors' samples.

The rearrangement joins TRBV7-8 to TRBJ2-1, with TRBD2 identical over 9 bases. There are 17 residues in the CDR3. The V gene's germline CDR1 is SGHVS and CDR2 FQNEAQ. V lost 3 bases and J lost 4; bases outside the gene matches: 10. CDR3 DNA sequence: TGTGCCAGCAGCTTTTTCGGCGGGAGGGCCAGTTACAATGAGCAGTTCTTC. This codes for CASSFFGGRASYNEQFF.

The rearrangement links TRBV28 to TRBJ2-7; possibly TRBD1 for D (5 bases). This CDR3 spans 12 amino acids. Germline V gene data show CDR1 as MDHEN and CDR2 as SYDVKM. Trimming removed 3 bases at V and 8 bases at J, with 11 bases between. This CDR3 reads CASSLGRVKQYF. The CDR3 nucleotides read TGTGCCAGCAGTTTGGGCAGGGTAAAGCAGTACTTC.

V usage is TRBV27 and J usage is TRBJ1-1; D is possibly TRBD1 (6 bases). The germline V gene encodes CDR1 MNHEY and CDR2 SMNVEV (reference sequence). With 9 bases removed from V and 1 base from J, the gap between germline ends came to 12 bases. The CDR3 runs 13 residues. The CDR3 nucleotides read TGTGCCAGTATGGGGGGCTCGAACACTGAAGCTTTCTTT. Its protein is CASMGGSNTEAFF.

This chain uses TRBV6-5 with TRBJ1-5; TRBD1 is a possible D gene (5 bases). There are 15 residues in the CDR3. V lost 6 bases and J 5 bases, leaving 17 bases between the germline ends. Germline CDR1 is MNHEY and CDR2 is SVGAGI. CDR3 nucleotide sequence: TGTGCCAGCAGCCCCGGGGACCCGGGGTATCAGCCCCAGCATTTT. Encoded protein: CASSPGDPGYQPQHF.

As for this clone: Other DNA sequences of this sample code for an identical CDR3. The V and J genes are TRBV29-1 and TRBJ1-1; D uncertain. With 0 bases removed from V and 6 bases from J, the gap between germline ends came to 14 bases. Germline-derived CDR1 and CDR2 are SQVTM and ANQGSEA. The CDR3 sequence is 14 residues long. CDR3 region: CSVEDRNANAEAFF. The DNA of the CDR3 is TGCAGCGTTGAAGATCGGAATGCTAACGCTGAAGCTTTCTTT.

This rearrangement joins TRBV7-3 to TRBJ2-2; D is undetermined. V was clipped by 4 bases and J by 6 bases, with 9 bases between them. Germline V gene data show CDR1 as SGHTA and CDR2 as FQGTGA. The CDR3 has 13 amino acids. Here the CDR3 reads CASSSTASGELFF. The DNA for the CDR3 is TGTGCCAGCAGCTCCACAGCTTCCGGGGAGCTGTTTTTT.

The gene calls are TRBV5-1 and TRBJ1-3; D unclear. Germline CDR1 SGHRS, CDR2 YFSETQ. This CDR3 is built from 15 residues. The V end was cut by 0 bases, the J end by 3 bases, with 10 bases between. In DNA, the CDR3 is TGCGCCAGCAGCTTGGATCTGACCAATGGAAACACCATATATTTT. Its translation: CASSLDLTNGNTIYF.

The CDR3 protein is CASSSYPRLAGDWLDTQYF. CDR3 nucleotides: TGTGCCAGCAGTTCATACCCCCGACTAGCGGGAGATTGGTTAGATACGCAGTATTTT. V and J are TRBV28 and TRBJ2-3, with 12 bases identical to TRBD2. Trimming at V came to 4 bases and at J to 5 bases, leaving 16 bases not matched to a gene. The CDR3 covers 19 residues. Germline-derived CDR1 and CDR2 are MDHEN and SYDVKM.

The chain carries TRBV28 and TRBJ1-4; tentatively, D is TRBD1 (6 bases). This CDR3 has 16 residues. Germline assignment: CDR1 MDHEN and CDR2 SYDVKM. The V gene lost 5 bases and the J gene lost 4 bases, with 17 bases spanning the gap. CDR3 nucleotide sequence: TGTGCCAGCAGTCAACCGGGACAACGACTTAATGAAAAACTGTTTTTT. Translated, it gives CASSQPGQRLNEKLFF.

The chain joins TRBV27 to TRBJ2-7, with 7 bases matching TRBD1. V trimming: 3 bases; J trimming: 3 bases; junction bases outside the gene matches: 11. The length of the CDR3 is 16 residues. Germline-derived CDR1 and CDR2 are MNHEY and SMNVEV (reference sequence). CDR3 in amino acids: CASSFSSGTANYEQYF. The CDR3 DNA sequence: TGTGCCAGCAGTTTCTCGTCCGGGACAGCGAACTACGAGCAGTACTTC.

The rearrangement joins TRBV28 to TRBJ2-6; either TRBD1 or TRBD2 may supply D (5 bases each). V gave up 3 bases and J gave up 2 bases, with 32 bases separating them. Germline V CDR1 and CDR2: MDHEN, SYDVKM. This CDR3 has 23 residues. The CDR3 protein is CASSFFGAGLNPGFSAGANVLTF. The CDR3 bases are TGTGCCAGCAGTTTCTTCGGGGCGGGCCTCAACCCGGGCTTTTCGGCTGGGGCCAACGTCCTGACTTTC.

This chain uses TRBV6-1 with TRBJ2-1; tentative D call: TRBD2 (5 bases). Per the germline V gene, CDR1 is MNHNS and CDR2 is SASEGT. The CDR3 consists of 14 residues. Trimming left V 5 bases short and J 4 bases short, with 12 bases between. The CDR3: CASSTREFYNEQFF. The CDR3, as DNA: TGTGCCAGCAGTACAAGGGAGTTTTACAATGAGCAGTTCTTC.

The genes are TRBV7-6 and TRBJ1-4, with 7 nucleotides matching TRBD1. This CDR3 comprises 16 residues. The germline V gene encodes CDR1 SGHVS and CDR2 FNYEAQ. The J segment lost 8 bases and the V segment lost 3 bases, leaving 12 bases of the junction unmatched. This chain's CDR3 is CASSLVWGRGQEKLFF. Written as DNA, the CDR3 is TGTGCCAGCAGCTTGGTGTGGGGCAGGGGACAGGAAAAACTGTTTTTT.

A word on this clone: Sequence at one end of the junction differs from germline and may be a read error. J is TRBJ2-7 and V is TRBV5-6; D ambiguous. There are 16 residues in the CDR3. Germline V gene sequence: CDR1 SGHDT, CDR2 YYEEEE. Written as DNA, the CDR3 is TGTGCCAGCAGCTTGGGCGGTGGAAAGGGCTCCAACGAGCAGTACTTC. Translating it yields CASSLGGGKGSNEQYF.

The chain has TRBV7-2 and TRBJ2-5; D gene ambiguous. Trimming removed 3 bases from V and 5 bases from J, with 4 bases in between. This CDR3 is 11 amino acids long. Germline V gives CDR1 SGHTA, CDR2 FQGNSA. The CDR3 spells CASSFRETQYF. Written as DNA, the CDR3 is TGTGCCAGCAGCTTCAGGGAGACCCAGTACTTC.

The chain joins TRBV18 to TRBJ2-7, with a tentative D call TRBD2 (5 bases). The CDR3 extends over 14 amino acids. Germline assignment: CDR1 KGHSH and CDR2 LQKENI. The germline V and J ends were trimmed by 0 bases and 5 bases, with 11 bases remaining between them. DNA of the CDR3: TGTGCCAGCTCACCACCCGGACTGCCCGACGAGCAGTACTTC. Translated, it gives CASSPPGLPDEQYF.

The genes are TRBV14 and TRBJ2-7; tentatively, D is TRBD2 (6 bases). V lost 4 bases and J 2 bases, leaving 21 bases between the germline ends. Germline loops: CDR1 SGHDN, CDR2 FVKESK. The CDR3 has 17 amino acids. CDR3: CASSPRSAAGKPYEQYF. For the CDR3, the DNA is TGTGCCAGCAGCCCAAGATCGGCGGCGGGGAAACCCTACGAGCAGTACTTC.

V usage is TRBV18 and J usage is TRBJ2-1, with 7 bases matching TRBD2. The CDR3 covers 14 residues. Germline assignment: CDR1 KGHSH and CDR2 LQKENI. With 2 bases clipped from V and 4 bases from J, the junction kept 2 bases outside the gene matches. Here the CDR3 DNA reads TGTGCCAGCTCACCAAGCGGGGCATACAATGAGCAGTTCTTC. As protein: CASSPSGAYNEQFF.

The rearrangement uses TRBV6-5 and TRBJ2-7; D not certain. Trimming removed 0 bases from V and 3 bases from J, with 12 bases in between. There are 15 residues in the CDR3. Germline CDR1 is MNHEY and CDR2 is SVGAGI. The chain's CDR3 is CASSYSLGRFYEQYF. DNA of the CDR3: TGTGCCAGCAGTTACTCGTTGGGCCGCTTCTACGAGCAGTACTTC.

This rearrangement joins TRBV6-1 to TRBJ1-1; 7 nucleotides line up with TRBD1. There are 15 residues in the CDR3. V was pared by 0 bases and J by 3 bases, with 4 bases of the junction left unmatched. Germline CDR1 and CDR2: MNHNS and SASEGT. The DNA for the CDR3 is TGTGCCAGCAGTGAAGCTCAGGGGGAATACACTGAAGCTTTCTTT. Translated, it gives CASSEAQGEYTEAFF.

V usage is TRBV5-1 and J usage is TRBJ2-3; TRBD2 might be the D (6 bases). The CDR3 runs to 17 residues. V lost 4 bases and J 2 bases, leaving 20 bases between the germline ends. Looked up from germline, CDR1 is SGHRS and CDR2 is YFSETQ. CDR3 DNA: TGCGCCAGCAGCCCCGAGGGCTTGGGAGGTCCCACAGATACGCAGTATTTT. Its protein product is CASSPEGLGGPTDTQYF.

As to this clone: One end of the junction fails to match germline, which may point to a read error. The V and J genes are TRBV4-3 and TRBJ2-7, with TRBD1 as a possible D gene (6 bases). The CDR3 extends over 12 amino acids. Germline-derived CDR1 and CDR2 are LGHNA and YSLEER. This CDR3 is CASSQETGPLNF. Here the CDR3 DNA reads TGCGCCAGCAGCCAAGAAACAGGGCCCTTGAACTTC.

The chain employs TRBV6-5 and TRBJ1-2, with D unresolved. Per the germline V gene, CDR1 is MNHEY and CDR2 is SVGAGI. Deletions cut 2 bases from V and 5 bases from J, with 9 bases between. This CDR3 is built from 13 residues. CDR3 loop: CASSYGPEYGYTF. Here the CDR3 DNA reads TGTGCCAGCAGTTACGGGCCTGAGTATGGCTACACCTTC.

This sequence joins TRBV12-5 and TRBJ2-2, with 9 nucleotides matching TRBD1. Germline-derived CDR1 and CDR2 are LGHNT and FRNRAP. The trim removed 0 bases at V and 6 bases at J, leaving 17 bases unmatched. CDR3 length: 20 amino acids. CDR3 coding DNA: TGTGCTAGTGGTTTGGTACTCCCCACCGGGACAGGGTTTTGGTCCGGGGAGCTGTTTTTT. Translated, it gives CASGLVLPTGTGFWSGELFF.